Below, 30 T cell receptor beta chains from the same sample are listed, as sequenced in a study of radiation and T cells in renal cell carcinoma. The protocol was immunoSEQ multiplex PCR, while the TCRdb copy is restricted to in-frame clones and leaves out a portion. The profile shows 100,000 to 150,000 clones, around 89% of them singletons. Described time point: blood 2 weeks post-SBRT. Treatment meaning: 15 Gy SBRT to primary tumor, nephrectomy 4 weeks later. The sequences come from blood, collected from a patient whose treatment included radiotherapy and nephrectomy. The receptor source for this set is a woman in her sixties or seventies with renal cell carcinoma.

The rearrangement links TRBV5-4 to TRBJ1-2; D gene uncertain. V lost 4 bases to trimming and J lost 1 base, with 5 bases between them. Germline V lookup: CDR1 SGHNT, CDR2 YYREEE (reference sequence). The CDR3 sequence is 12 residues long. CDR3 protein: CASSQNNYGYTF. The DNA for the CDR3 is TGTGCCAGCAGCCAGAATAACTATGGCTACACCTTC. Using reference TRBV5-4 and TRBJ1-2 for the parts outside the CDR3, the full variable domain is ETGVTQSPTHLIKTRGQQVTLRCSSQSGHNTVSWYQQALGQGPQFIFQYYREEENGRGNFPPRFSGLQFPNYSSELNVNALELDDSALYLCASSQNNYGYTFGSGTRLTVV.

A single count supports this clone. CDR3 amino acids: CASSVEQGRGVEQYF. The DNA for the CDR3 is TGTGCCAGCAGTGTAGAACAGGGCCGAGGAGTCGAGCAGTACTTC. The chain has TRBV25-1 and TRBJ2-7, with a weak D call TRBD1 (6 bases). With 4 bases removed from V and 6 bases from J, the gap between germline ends came to 19 bases. The CDR3 consists of 15 residues. Germline CDR1 and CDR2: MGHDK and SYGVNS.

The chain couples TRBV7-8 to TRBJ1-5; maybe TRBD1 (6 bases). The V end lost 3 bases, the J end lost 1 base, and 16 bases lay between the germline ends. The CDR3 is made up of 17 amino acids. Germline CDR1 is SGHVS and CDR2 is FQNEAQ. The CDR3 sequence is CASSFLARGASNQPQHF. The DNA of the CDR3 is TGTGCCAGCAGCTTTTTAGCCCGGGGGGCGAGCAATCAGCCCCAGCATTTT.

J is TRBJ1-5 and V is TRBV15; 10 bases fit TRBD1. The CDR3 is made up of 18 amino acids. Germline-derived CDR1 and CDR2 are LNHNV and YYDKDF (reference sequence). Trimming took 0 bases from V and 0 from J; bases not matched to a gene: 5. The DNA of the CDR3 is TGTGCCACCAGCAGAGAAGGCGGGACAGGGGCTAGCAATCAGCCCCAGCATTTT. It encodes CATSREGGTGASNQPQHF.

V usage is TRBV18 and J usage is TRBJ1-1; no definite D call. The CDR3 has 15 residues. The ends were cut back, 4 bases at V and 1 base at J, with 13 bases in the middle. CDR1 is KGHSH, CDR2 LQKENI, per germline. CDR3 coding DNA: TGTGCCAGCTCACGCCGGGATCAAGGGAACACTGAAGCTTTCTTT. Its protein product is CASSRRDQGNTEAFF.

The chain employs TRBV7-2 and TRBJ2-3; the match to TRBD2 covers 13 bases. Germline V lookup: CDR1 SGHTA, CDR2 FQGNSA. This CDR3 is built from 15 residues. V lost 5 bases and J lost 7; bases outside the gene matches: 6. In nucleotides, the CDR3 is TGTGCCAGCAGCACAACTAGCGGGGGGGCAAATACGCAGTATTTT. Translation gives CASSTTSGGANTQYF.

The chain couples TRBV6-6 to TRBJ1-1, with 7 bases lining up with TRBD1. CDR3 size: 15 residues. Germline CDR1 MNHNY, CDR2 SVGAGI (reference sequence). With V trimmed by 7 bases and J by 0 bases, 8 bases remained unmatched. CDR3 sequence reads: CASTQGGFMNTEAFF. CDR3 DNA: TGTGCCAGCACCCAGGGGGGTTTTATGAACACTGAAGCTTTCTTT.

The chain has TRBV5-6 and TRBJ1-5; no definite D call. CDR3 length equals 13 residues. Trimming removed 4 bases from V and 4 bases from J, with 9 bases in between. Germline CDR1 and CDR2: SGHDT and YYEEEE. In DNA form, the CDR3 reads TGTGCCAGCAGCACGCGCAAGAATCAGCCCCAGCATTTT. Amino acid sequence: CASSTRKNQPQHF. The whole variable domain, remainder taken from reference TRBV5-6 and TRBJ1-5, is DAGVTQSPTHLIKTRGQQVTLRCSPKSGHDTVSWYQQALGQGPQFIFQYYEEEERQRGNFPDRFSGHQFPNYSSELNVNALLLGDSALYLCASSTRKNQPQHFGDGTRLSIL.

The genes are TRBV11-3 and TRBJ2-1, with D possibly TRBD1 on 6 matching bases. Germline CDR1 is SGHNT and CDR2 is YENEEA. The V and J ends lost 5 bases and 7 bases respectively, with 15 bases between them. This CDR3 spans 14 amino acids. CDR3 sequence reads: CASSPFDRPNEQFF. The CDR3 coding sequence is TGTGCCAGCAGCCCCTTTGACAGGCCAAATGAGCAGTTCTTC. The full variable domain, completed using reference TRBV11-3 and TRBJ2-1, is EAGVVQSPRYKIIEKKQPVAFWCNPISGHNTLYWYLQNLGQGPELLIRYENEEAVDDSQLPKDRFSAERLKGVDSTLKIQPAELGDSAVYLCASSPFDRPNEQFFGPGTRLTVL.

This sequence joins TRBV19 and TRBJ2-5, with 8 positions matching TRBD2. The germline CDR1 and CDR2 sequences are LNHDA and SQIVND (reference sequence). This CDR3 spans 19 amino acids. Germline trimming cut 5 bases from V and 2 bases from J; bases unmatched to any gene: 19. The CDR3 region has the DNA TGTGCCAGTAGTCCCTCCCACTCTAGCGGGTCGCCGATACAAGAGACCCAGTACTTC. Amino acid sequence: CASSPSHSSGSPIQETQYF.

The CDR3 sequence is CASSFGTGAGNTIYF. For the CDR3, the DNA is TGTGCCAGCAGCTTCGGGACAGGGGCCGGAAACACCATATATTTT. The gene calls are TRBV7-2 and TRBJ1-3; 10 positions agree with TRBD1. Per germline, CDR1 SGHTA and CDR2 FQGNSA. Trimming at V came to 3 bases and at J to 4 bases, leaving 3 bases not matched to a gene. This CDR3 is built from 15 residues.

V usage is TRBV27 and J usage is TRBJ2-4; 12 positions agree with TRBD1. The CDR3 consists of 17 residues. V shed 6 bases, J shed 0 bases, and the junction held 6 bases outside the gene matches. Per germline, CDR1 MNHEY and CDR2 SMNVEV (reference sequence). The DNA for the CDR3 is TGTGCCAGCAGGGGACAGGGGGCGATGAGAGCCAAAAACATTCAGTACTTC. This gives the protein CASRGQGAMRAKNIQYF.

The gene calls are TRBV7-2 and TRBJ2-1, with 8 nucleotides matching TRBD2. Germline CDR1 is SGHTA and CDR2 is FQGNSA. Trimming at V came to 5 bases and at J to 5 bases, leaving 14 bases not matched to a gene. The CDR3 has 17 residues. The CDR3 loop is CASSPRRRGAINNEQFF. The CDR3 DNA is TGTGCCAGCAGCCCCAGAAGGCGGGGGGCTATTAACAATGAGCAGTTCTTC.

This chain uses TRBV20-1 with TRBJ2-3; no firm D call. V gave up 3 bases and J gave up 2 bases, with 3 bases separating them. CDR1 is DFQATT, CDR2 SNEGSKA, per germline (reference sequence). The CDR3 totals 11 residues. CDR3 bases: TGCAGTGCTAGCTTCACAGATACGCAGTATTTT. This gives the protein CSASFTDTQYF.

This chain joins TRBV7-8 and TRBJ2-1; D is ambiguous. This CDR3 is built from 15 residues. Between the trimmed V and J ends, which lost 1 base and 1 base, there was a span of 8 bases. Per the germline V gene, CDR1 is SGHVS and CDR2 is FQNEAQ. The CDR3 DNA follows: TGTGCCAGCAGCTTAGGGGTACCTTCCTACAATGAGCAGTTCTTC. Amino acid sequence: CASSLGVPSYNEQFF.

The V call is TRBV5-4, the J call TRBJ1-5, with a weak D call TRBD1 (6 bases). Between the trimmed V and J ends, which lost 2 bases and 4 bases, there was a span of 10 bases. Germline V lookup: CDR1 SGHNT, CDR2 YYREEE (reference sequence). This CDR3 contains 14 residues. The CDR3 region is CASSLRGANQPQHF. The CDR3 DNA is TGTGCCAGCAGCTTAAGGGGGGCGAATCAGCCCCAGCATTTT.

The CDR3 is CASSERGYEQYF. The CDR3, as DNA: TGTGCCAGCAGTGAGAGAGGCTACGAGCAGTACTTC. The chain couples TRBV6-5 to TRBJ2-7; D ambiguous. Germline loops: CDR1 MNHEY, CDR2 SVGAGI. V was clipped by 5 bases and J by 3 bases, with 8 bases between them. The CDR3 has 12 residues.

CDR3 nucleotide sequence: TGTGCCAGCAGAACGACCAGTGTGCAGGGCGGACAAGATACGCAGTATTTT. This translates into CASRTTSVQGGQDTQYF. The chain recombines TRBV7-3 with TRBJ2-3; the D gene is possibly TRBD1 (5 bases). Deletions cut 6 bases from V and 5 bases from J, with 24 bases between. Germline-derived CDR1 and CDR2 are SGHTA and FQGTGA. The CDR3 is 17 amino acids. Drawing the rest from reference TRBV7-3 and TRBJ2-3, the complete variable domain is GAGVSQTPSNKVTEKGKYVELRCDPISGHTALYWYRQSLGQGPEFLIYFQGTGAADDSGLPNDRFFAVRPEGSVSTLKIQRTERGDSAVYLCASRTTSVQGGQDTQYFGPGTRLTVL.

This clone was observed a few times. The same CDR3 is also encoded by other DNA sequences in this sample. The chain couples TRBV5-4 to TRBJ1-5, with D possibly matching TRBD1 (6 bases). The germline CDR1 and CDR2 sequences are SGHNT and YYREEE (reference sequence). The CDR3 runs 14 residues. Trimming removed 0 bases from V and 4 bases from J, with 8 bases in between. CDR3 bases: TGTGCCAGCAGCTTGGCAGGGGATAATCAGCCCCAGCATTTT. It specifies CASSLAGDNQPQHF.

The CDR3: CASGALQGWQYF. For the CDR3, the DNA is TGTGCCAGCGGAGCTTTACAGGGATGGCAGTACTTC. J is TRBJ2-7 and V is TRBV19, with D perhaps TRBD1 (6 bases). Trimming took 9 bases from V and 9 from J, leaving 18 bases between them. Germline V lookup: CDR1 LNHDA, CDR2 SQIVND (reference sequence). This CDR3 contains 12 residues. Together with reference TRBV19 and TRBJ2-7, the CDR3 gives the full variable domain: DGGITQSPKYLFRKEGQNVTLSCEQNLNHDAMYWYRQDPGQGLRLIYYSQIVNDFQKGDIAEGYSVSREKKESFPLTVTSAQKNPTAFYLCASGALQGWQYFGPGTRLTVT.

CDR3 sequence (DNA): TGCGCCAGCAGCTATGTCGGGGAAGAGACCCAGTACTTC. Translation: CASSYVGEETQYF. This chain links TRBV5-1 with TRBJ2-5; possibly TRBD2 for D (5 bases). Looked up from germline, CDR1 is SGHRS and CDR2 is YFSETQ. Trimming pared 3 bases from V and 3 bases from J, leaving 9 bases between. The CDR3 consists of 13 residues.

The chain uses TRBV20-1 and TRBJ1-1; no definite D call. The CDR3 sequence is 11 residues long. V lost 4 bases, J lost 2 bases, and 5 bases lay in between. The V gene's germline CDR1 is DFQATT and CDR2 SNEGSKA (reference sequence). The CDR3 bases are TGCAGTGCTACTAAAAACACTGAAGCTTTCTTT. Translation: CSATKNTEAFF.

This clone was seen just once. This chain connects TRBV19 to TRBJ1-5, with D possibly being TRBD1 (6 bases). The V and J ends lost 1 base and 5 bases respectively, with 9 bases between them. The germline V gene encodes CDR1 LNHDA and CDR2 SQIVND (reference sequence). The CDR3 has 14 residues. The CDR3 bases are TGTGCCAGTAGTATAGGACAGGTATATCAGCCCCAGCATTTT. It is translated as CASSIGQVYQPQHF.

This sequence joins TRBV29-1 and TRBJ2-3; 15 bases are a match to TRBD2. V was pared by 8 bases and J by 7 bases, with 7 bases of the junction left unmatched. Germline loops: CDR1 SQVTM, CDR2 ANQGSEA. This CDR3 has 14 residues. Here the CDR3 DNA reads TGCAGCACAGGGGGACTAGCGGGGGGATATACGCAGTATTTT. It yields the protein CSTGGLAGGYTQYF.

This clone was counted a single time. This chain links TRBV15 with TRBJ1-3; D possibly corresponds to TRBD1 (5 bases). Germline V CDR1 and CDR2: LNHNV, YYDKDF (reference sequence). Trimming cost V 0 bases and J 0 bases, with 9 bases left between them. The CDR3 contains 16 residues. The chain's CDR3 is CATSRDGALSGNTIYF. The CDR3 DNA reads as TGTGCCACCAGCAGAGACGGGGCTCTCTCTGGAAACACCATATATTTT.

Comment on this clone: At one of its ends the junction is not consistent with the germline gene, which may arise from a read error. The CDR3 DNA reads as TGTGCCAGTAGTCCCCGGCAGTTCACATATACGCAGTATTTT. It yields the protein CASSPRQFTYTQYF. V is TRBV19 and J is TRBJ2-3; unclear D gene. This CDR3 contains 14 residues. Germline CDR1 reads LNHDA; CDR2 reads SQIVND (reference sequence).

Written as DNA, the CDR3 is TGCGCCAGCAGCTCCACTCCTAGTAGACTGACCGGAGGCACTGAAGCTTTCTTT. Translated, it gives CASSSTPSRLTGGTEAFF. The chain couples TRBV5-1 to TRBJ1-1; D ambiguous. Germline lookup yields CDR1 SGHRS and CDR2 YFSETQ. The CDR3 covers 18 residues. V lost 3 bases, J lost 4 bases, and 25 bases lay in between.

V usage is TRBV5-1 and J usage is TRBJ2-7, with 8 nucleotides matching TRBD1. J lost 1 base, V lost 4 bases, and 7 bases had no gene match. Germline CDR1 reads SGHRS; CDR2 reads YFSETQ. This CDR3 comprises 15 residues. The CDR3 coding sequence is TGCGCCAGCAGCCGACAGGGGTCCCTATCCTACGAGCAGTACTTC. Protein sequence: CASSRQGSLSYEQYF.

V usage is TRBV9 and J usage is TRBJ2-3; D remains unclear. The V end was cut by 0 bases, the J end by 4 bases, with 9 bases between. The CDR3 is made up of 14 amino acids. The germline V gene has CDR1 SGDLS and CDR2 YYNGEE. CDR3 in amino acids: CASSVVDGADTQYF. The CDR3 nucleotides are TGTGCCAGCAGCGTAGTGGACGGCGCAGATACGCAGTATTTT.

J is TRBJ2-7 and V is TRBV19; D tentatively fits TRBD1 or TRBD2 (5 bases each). The CDR3 totals 13 residues. Germline V lookup: CDR1 LNHDA, CDR2 SQIVND (reference sequence). V lost 6 bases to trimming and J lost 1 base, with 10 bases between them. The CDR3 reads CASSPGTSYEQYF. The CDR3 DNA follows: TGTGCCAGTAGCCCGGGGACGTCCTACGAGCAGTACTTC.